The 17 T cell receptor beta chains listed next were all sequenced from one sample in a study of T cell responses to AZD1222 COVID-19 vaccine. This table comes from immunoSEQ multiplex PCR, and its TCRdb copy is limited to in-frame clones, with some not included. The table shows about 140,000 clones, with around 90% occurring only once. Sample: peripheral blood, taken 28 days after the second AZD1222 dose. These receptors originate from an adult who received the AZD1222 COVID-19 vaccine.

The V and J genes are TRBV7-2 and TRBJ2-1; 10 nucleotides agree with TRBD1. There are 15 residues in the CDR3. After removal of 3 bases from V and 9 bases from J, the junction contained 8 bases not matched to a gene. In germline, CDR1 is SGHTA, CDR2 FQGNSA. CDR3 loop: CASSFSPTGGTEQFF. The CDR3 coding sequence is TGTGCCAGCAGCTTTTCTCCGACAGGGGGCACTGAGCAGTTCTTC.

This chain joins TRBV29-1 and TRBJ2-4; 10 nucleotides match TRBD2. Germline lookup yields CDR1 SQVTM and CDR2 ANQGSEA. V shed 4 bases, J shed 8 bases, and the junction held 8 bases outside the gene matches. This CDR3 has 14 amino acids. The DNA for the CDR3 is TGCAGCGTTGTAAAGGCTAGCGGGAGAGACATTCAGTACTTC. Encoded protein: CSVVKASGRDIQYF.

J is TRBJ1-2 and V is TRBV11-2; 8 bases match TRBD1. Germline lookup yields CDR1 SGHAT and CDR2 FQNNGV. The V segment lost 4 bases and the J segment 2 bases; nucleotides outside the gene matches: 6. This CDR3 has 15 residues. CDR3 DNA sequence: TGTGCCAGCAGCTCCGGGACAGGCGCCAACTATGGCTACACCTTC. Translated: CASSSGTGANYGYTF.

The J gene is TRBJ2-7, the V gene TRBV10-2; a weak D match, TRBD2 (6 bases). CDR3 length: 16 residues. The V end was cut by 7 bases, the J end by 3 bases, with 22 bases between. The V gene's germline CDR1 is WSHSY and CDR2 SAAADI. The CDR3 DNA follows: TGCGCCAGCATTCGCTCCCCGGGACTCGAGAACTACGAGCAGTACTTC. Its translation is CASIRSPGLENYEQYF.

The chain links TRBV3-1 (or the pseudogene TRBV3-2) to TRBJ1-3; 9 nucleotides agree with TRBD1. The V gene's germline CDR1 is LGHDT and CDR2 YNNKEL (reference sequence). The CDR3 extends over 14 amino acids. J lost 7 bases, V lost 4 bases, and 5 bases had no gene match. CDR3 nucleotide sequence: TGTGCCAGCAGCCCCTGGGACAGGGCGAACACCATATATTTT. It encodes CASSPWDRANTIYF.

In DNA form, the CDR3 reads TGTGCCAGCAGCCAAGGACTAGCGGGGATGGATACGCAGTATTTT. Translated: CASSQGLAGMDTQYF. V and J are TRBV7-2 and TRBJ2-3; TRBD2 matches at 12 bases. CDR3 length equals 15 residues. Germline trimming cut 5 bases from V and 6 bases from J; bases unmatched to any gene: 6. The germline gives CDR1 SGHTA, CDR2 FQGNSA.

This clone has a single count. This rearrangement joins TRBV20-1 to TRBJ2-3, with TRBD1 identical over 10 bases. V dropped 3 bases and J dropped 2; count of bases not matched to a gene: 5. CDR1 and CDR2 (germline): DFQATT, SNEGSKA (reference sequence). This CDR3 comprises 15 residues. CDR3 in amino acids: CSASPGQGNTDTQYF. The CDR3 nucleotides are TGCAGTGCTAGTCCGGGACAGGGGAACACAGATACGCAGTATTTT.

The V and J genes are TRBV18 and TRBJ2-1, with D perhaps TRBD2 (5 bases). Germline-derived CDR1 and CDR2 are KGHSH and LQKENI. V was shortened by 3 bases and J by 4 bases, with 7 bases between the two germline ends. This CDR3 is 13 amino acids long. In DNA, the CDR3 is TGTGCCAGCTCACCGGGGAGATACAATGAGCAGTTCTTC. Translation gives CASSPGRYNEQFF.

The chain joins TRBV27 to TRBJ2-7, with 7 bases identical to TRBD1. Germline V lookup: CDR1 MNHEY, CDR2 SMNVEV (reference sequence). This CDR3 comprises 15 residues. V trimming: 5 bases; J trimming: 4 bases; junction bases outside the gene matches: 11. CDR3 amino acids: CASSHRWTGKYEQYF. The DNA of the CDR3 is TGTGCCAGCAGTCACCGATGGACAGGCAAGTACGAGCAGTACTTC.

This rearrangement joins TRBV11-2 to TRBJ2-7; no clear D. Germline-derived CDR1 and CDR2 are SGHAT and FQNNGV. This CDR3 contains 13 residues. V lost 0 bases and J lost 2, with 5 bases in between. This CDR3 is CASSLELTYEQYF. The CDR3 DNA reads as TGTGCCAGCAGCTTAGAACTGACCTACGAGCAGTACTTC.

The chain combines TRBV19 with TRBJ1-2; D is possibly TRBD1 (5 bases). This CDR3 contains 16 residues. CDR1 is LNHDA, CDR2 SQIVND, per germline (reference sequence). With 6 bases removed from V and 3 bases from J, the gap between germline ends came to 20 bases. CDR3 in DNA: TGTGCCAGTAGCCAACCAGGGATCCTCGGGGACTATGGCTACACCTTC. It translates to CASSQPGILGDYGYTF.

On this clone: At one end, the junction sequence differs from germline, possibly due to a read error. The DNA for the CDR3 is TGCGCCCGCAGCGGGCCGGGACAGGGTTGGGTGATGGACACCGGGGAGCTGTTTTTT. It translates to CARSGPGQGWVMDTGELFF. The V call is TRBV4-1, the J call TRBJ2-2; 9 bases are shared with TRBD1. This CDR3 has 19 amino acids. From germline, CDR1 is MGHRA and CDR2 YSYEKL.

The chain joins TRBV5-4 to TRBJ1-3, with 7 nucleotides matching TRBD1. This CDR3 is 15 amino acids long. Germline V gene data show CDR1 as SGHNT and CDR2 as YYREEE (reference sequence). Trimming took 4 bases from V and 0 from J; bases not matched to a gene: 4. The CDR3 DNA reads TGTGCCAGCAGCCTGGACAGGACCTCTGGAAACACCATATATTTT. Protein: CASSLDRTSGNTIYF.

The chain employs TRBV9 and TRBJ2-3; D is unresolved. The CDR3 length is 16 residues. Deletions cut 0 bases from V and 2 bases from J, with 13 bases between. The V gene's germline CDR1 is SGDLS and CDR2 YYNGEE. The CDR3 region is CASSVEGSLSTDTQYF. The DNA for the CDR3 is TGTGCCAGCAGCGTAGAAGGGTCACTATCCACAGATACGCAGTATTTT.

The chain joins TRBV27 to TRBJ2-7; weak D call: TRBD1 (6 bases). CDR1 is MNHEY, CDR2 SMNVEV, per germline (reference sequence). This CDR3 comprises 15 residues. The V gene lost 5 bases and the J gene lost 5 bases, with 19 bases spanning the gap. CDR3: CASSPTQAGDNEQYF. DNA of the CDR3: TGTGCCAGCAGTCCTACTCAGGCAGGGGACAACGAGCAGTACTTC.

The V call is TRBV19, the J call TRBJ1-2, with D possibly TRBD1 on 5 matching bases. CDR1 is LNHDA, CDR2 SQIVND, per germline (reference sequence). The V gene lost 2 bases and the J gene lost 4 bases, with 17 bases spanning the gap. CDR3 length: 16 residues. DNA for the CDR3: TGTGCCAGTAGTATACACCGGGACCCCACCTTCTATGGCTACACCTTC. Protein product: CASSIHRDPTFYGYTF.

The chain has TRBV14 and TRBJ2-1, with D perhaps assigned TRBD1 or TRBD2 (5 bases each). Deletions cut 4 bases from V and 9 bases from J, with 19 bases between. There are 15 residues in the CDR3. From germline, CDR1 is SGHDN and CDR2 FVKESK. The CDR3, as DNA: TGTGCCAGCAGCCTCTCTCGGGACCGTTTCGCTGAGCAGTTCTTC. Protein product: CASSLSRDRFAEQFF.